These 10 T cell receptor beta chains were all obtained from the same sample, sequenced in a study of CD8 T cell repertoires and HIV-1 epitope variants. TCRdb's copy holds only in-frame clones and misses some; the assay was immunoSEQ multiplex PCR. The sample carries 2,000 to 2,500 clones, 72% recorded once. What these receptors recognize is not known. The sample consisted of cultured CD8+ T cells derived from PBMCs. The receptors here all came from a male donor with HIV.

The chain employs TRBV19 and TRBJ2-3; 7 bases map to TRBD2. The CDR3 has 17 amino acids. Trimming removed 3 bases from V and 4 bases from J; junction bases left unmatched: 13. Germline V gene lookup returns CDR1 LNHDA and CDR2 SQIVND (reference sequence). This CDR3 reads CASSMSRMGGSADTQYF. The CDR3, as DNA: TGTGCCAGTAGTATGAGTAGGATGGGGGGGAGTGCAGATACGCAGTATTTT. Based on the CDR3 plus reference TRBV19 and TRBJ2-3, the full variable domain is DGGITQSPKYLFRKEGQNVTLSCEQNLNHDAMYWYRQDPGQGLRLIYYSQIVNDFQKGDIAEGYSVSREKKESFPLTVTSAQKNPTAFYLCASSMSRMGGSADTQYFGPGTRLTVL.

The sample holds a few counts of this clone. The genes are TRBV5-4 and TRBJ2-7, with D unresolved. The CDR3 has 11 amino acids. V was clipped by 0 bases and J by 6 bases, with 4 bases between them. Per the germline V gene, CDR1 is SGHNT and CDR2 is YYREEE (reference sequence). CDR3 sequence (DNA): TGTGCCAGCAGCTTGGGTGGCGAGCAGTACTTC. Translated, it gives CASSLGGEQYF.

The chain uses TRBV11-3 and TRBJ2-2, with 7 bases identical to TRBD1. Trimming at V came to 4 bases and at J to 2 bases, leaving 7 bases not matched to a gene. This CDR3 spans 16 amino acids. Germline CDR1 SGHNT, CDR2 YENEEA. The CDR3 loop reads CASSSGQTFNTGELFF. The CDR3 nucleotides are TGTGCCAGCAGCTCGGGACAGACCTTCAACACCGGGGAGCTGTTTTTT.

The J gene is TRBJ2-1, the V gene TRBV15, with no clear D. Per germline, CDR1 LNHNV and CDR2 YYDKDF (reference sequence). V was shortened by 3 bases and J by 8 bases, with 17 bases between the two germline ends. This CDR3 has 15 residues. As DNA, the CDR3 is TGTGCCACCAGCAGGAGACTCGACGAAAGAGATGAGCAGTTCTTC. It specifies CATSRRLDERDEQFF. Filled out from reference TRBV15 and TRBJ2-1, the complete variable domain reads DAMVIQNPRYQVTQFGKPVTLSCSQTLNHNVMYWYQQKSSQAPKLLFHYYDKDFNNEADTPDNFQSRRPNTSFCFLDIRSPGLGDTAMYLCATSRRLDERDEQFFGPGTRLTVL.

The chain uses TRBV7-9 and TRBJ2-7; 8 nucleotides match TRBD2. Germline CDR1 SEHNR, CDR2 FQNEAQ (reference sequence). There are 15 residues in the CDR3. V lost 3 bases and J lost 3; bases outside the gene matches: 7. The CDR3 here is CASSFVIAGHYEQYF. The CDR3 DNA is TGTGCCAGCAGCTTTGTGATAGCGGGGCACTACGAGCAGTACTTC. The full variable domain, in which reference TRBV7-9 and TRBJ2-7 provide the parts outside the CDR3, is DTGVSQNPRHKITKRGQNVTFRCDPISEHNRLYWYRQTLGQGPEFLTYFQNEAQLEKSRLLSDRFSAERPKGSFSTLEIQRTEQGDSAMYLCASSFVIAGHYEQYFGPGTRLTVT.

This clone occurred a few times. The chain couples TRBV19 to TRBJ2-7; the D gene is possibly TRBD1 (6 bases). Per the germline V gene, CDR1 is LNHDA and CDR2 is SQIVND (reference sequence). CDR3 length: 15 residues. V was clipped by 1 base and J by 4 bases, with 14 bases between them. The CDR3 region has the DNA TGTGCCAGTAGTATAGCTGGGGACACCCTATACGAGCAGTACTTC. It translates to CASSIAGDTLYEQYF. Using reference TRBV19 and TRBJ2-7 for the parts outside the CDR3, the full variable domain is DGGITQSPKYLFRKEGQNVTLSCEQNLNHDAMYWYRQDPGQGLRLIYYSQIVNDFQKGDIAEGYSVSREKKESFPLTVTSAQKNPTAFYLCASSIAGDTLYEQYFGPGTRLTVT.

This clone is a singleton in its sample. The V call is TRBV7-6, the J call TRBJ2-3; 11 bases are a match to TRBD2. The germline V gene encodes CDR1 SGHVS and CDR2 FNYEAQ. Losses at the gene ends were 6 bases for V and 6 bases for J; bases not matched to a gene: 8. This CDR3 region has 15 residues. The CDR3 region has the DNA TGTGCCAGCAGTCTGCGGACTAGCGGGCGGGATACGCAGTATTTT. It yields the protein CASSLRTSGRDTQYF.

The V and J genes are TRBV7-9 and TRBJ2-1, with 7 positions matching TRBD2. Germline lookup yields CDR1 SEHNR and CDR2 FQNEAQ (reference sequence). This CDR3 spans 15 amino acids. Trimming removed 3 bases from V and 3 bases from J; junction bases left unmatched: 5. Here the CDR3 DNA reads TGTGCCAGCAGCTTGGCGGGAGTACACTACAATGAGCAGTTCTTC. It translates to CASSLAGVHYNEQFF.

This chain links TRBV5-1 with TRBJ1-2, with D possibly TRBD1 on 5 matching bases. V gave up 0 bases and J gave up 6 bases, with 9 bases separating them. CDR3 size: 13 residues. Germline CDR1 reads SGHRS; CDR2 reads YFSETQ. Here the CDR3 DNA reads TGCGCCAGCAGCTTGGGGGGCGAGGATGGCTACACCTTC. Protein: CASSLGGEDGYTF.

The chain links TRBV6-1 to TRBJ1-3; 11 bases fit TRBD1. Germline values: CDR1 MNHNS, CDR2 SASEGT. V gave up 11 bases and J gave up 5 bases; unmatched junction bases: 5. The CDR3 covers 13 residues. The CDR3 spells CAVRDRGRNTIYF. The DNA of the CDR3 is TGTGCCGTTAGGGACAGGGGGAGAAACACCATATATTTT.